This T cell receptor (beta chain) was profiled in a study of blood T cell repertoires in COVID-19. Study overall: Samples representing acute and convalescent COVID-19 were sourced from the United States, Italy and Spain.

J lost 3 bases, V lost 5 bases, and 10 bases had no gene match. The CDR3 is 16 residues long. Looked up from germline, CDR1 is SGHTA and CDR2 is FQGNSA. The table came from immunoSEQ multiplex PCR; TCRdb's copy has only in-frame clones and leaves some out. The sample records fewer than 700,000 clones, about 89% being singletons. The receptor comes from a woman aged 45 to 65 with COVID-19, enrolled during active disease. The sequenced sample was peripheral blood. The chain combines TRBV7-2 with TRBJ1-2; 9 nucleotides align to TRBD1. The CDR3 bases are TGTGCCAGCAGCCCGAGGACAGGGGCTAATCACTATGGCTACACCTTC. Its translation is CASSPRTGANHYGYTF.